Listed here are 21 T cell receptor beta chains from one sample, sequenced in a study of cytomegalovirus exposure and HLA in healthy donors. PCR primers comprised 60 Vbeta and 13 Jbeta primers. Sequencing used immunoSEQ multiplex PCR; TCRdb keeps in-frame clones, though not all of them. Here the sample table reports around 75,000 clones. Sequencing was carried out using PBMCs. The source of these receptors is a man aged 45-65 years in good health and CMV-seropositive.

Points on this clone: The germline gene is not matched at one end of the junction; a read error may be the cause. The chain joins TRBV18 to TRBJ1-5, with TRBD1 matching 10 bases. The CDR3 consists of 17 residues. The germline V gene encodes CDR1 KGHSH and CDR2 LQKENI. CDR3 nucleotide sequence: TGTGCCAGCTCACCACGGGCCTTGACAGGGGGCAACCAGCCCCAGCATTTT. This translates into CASSPRALTGGNQPQHF.

The rearrangement links TRBV4-2 to TRBJ2-6, with 11 bases that match TRBD2. The CDR3 covers 20 residues. Germline values: CDR1 LGHNA, CDR2 YNFKEQ. V lost 0 bases and J lost 0; bases outside the gene matches: 7. The CDR3 DNA is TGTGCCAGCAGCCAAGATAGGACTAGCGGGTTCTACTCTGGGGCCAACGTCCTGACTTTC. Protein product: CASSQDRTSGFYSGANVLTF.

The chain carries TRBV5-4 and TRBJ2-5; 7 bases fit TRBD2. Trimming cost V 3 bases and J 5 bases; bases outside gene matches: 7. The germline CDR1 and CDR2 sequences are SGHNT and YYREEE (reference sequence). The CDR3 contains 14 residues. CDR3 in amino acids: CASSSPGGSETQYF. CDR3 DNA: TGTGCCAGCAGCTCCCCGGGGGGTTCGGAGACCCAGTACTTC.

The chain recombines TRBV5-5 with TRBJ1-1, with TRBD1 identical over 7 bases. V dropped 3 bases and J dropped 0; count of bases not matched to a gene: 2. The CDR3 covers 14 residues. CDR1 and CDR2 (germline): SGHKS, YYEKEE (reference sequence). As DNA, the CDR3 is TGTGCCAGCAGCTCGGGACAGTTGAACACTGAAGCTTTCTTT. Protein: CASSSGQLNTEAFF.

V is TRBV10-2 and J is TRBJ2-7; tentatively, D is TRBD1 (6 bases). Trimming cost V 5 bases and J 0 bases, with 14 bases left between them. Germline lookup yields CDR1 WSHSY and CDR2 SAAADI. The CDR3 spans 15 residues. In DNA form, the CDR3 reads TGCGCCAGCAGTACAATTCAGGGGAGCTCCTACGAGCAGTACGTC. This gives the protein CASSTIQGSSYEQYV.

The gene calls are TRBV11-2 and TRBJ1-1, with D perhaps matching TRBD1 (5 bases). Germline V gives CDR1 SGHAT, CDR2 FQNNGV. V was clipped by 1 base and J by 4 bases, with 10 bases between them. The CDR3 is made up of 14 amino acids. CDR3 amino acids: CASSLAGGGTEAFF. The CDR3 DNA follows: TGTGCCAGCAGCTTAGCCGGGGGGGGCACTGAAGCTTTCTTT.

This chain joins TRBV18 and TRBJ2-5, with 11 nucleotides matching TRBD1. The J call is uncertain, as TRBJ2-7 better fits the DNA end. Germline CDR1 KGHSH, CDR2 LQKENI. There are 15 residues in the CDR3. The CDR3 nucleotides are TGTGCCAGCTCAAAGGACAGGGGGCAGGTTGCCGAGCAGTACTTC. Translation: CASSKDRGQVAEQYF.

This chain links TRBV7-2 with TRBJ1-6; D remains unclear. The ends were cut back, 3 bases at V and 7 bases at J, with 4 bases in the middle. CDR3 length equals 12 residues. Germline CDR1 is SGHTA and CDR2 is FQGNSA. The CDR3 DNA is TGTGCCAGCAGCTTCTCGAATTCACCCCTCCACTTT. It yields the protein CASSFSNSPLHF. Filled out from reference TRBV7-2 and TRBJ1-6, the complete variable domain reads GAGVSQSPSNKVTEKGKDVELRCDPISGHTALYWYRQSLGQGLEFLIYFQGNSAPDKSGLPSDRFSAERTGGSVSTLTIQRTQQEDSAVYLCASSFSNSPLHFGNGTRLTVT.

The rearrangement links TRBV5-1 to TRBJ2-7, with a possible D match to TRBD2 (6 bases). Trimming stripped 4 bases from V and 1 base from J, with 18 bases between. Germline V gene sequence: CDR1 SGHRS, CDR2 YFSETQ. The CDR3 length is 16 residues. CDR3 DNA: TGCGCCAGCAGCCCCGGAGGAGGGGATGAATCCTACGAGCAGTACTTC. It codes for CASSPGGGDESYEQYF. Based on the CDR3 plus reference TRBV5-1 and TRBJ2-7, the full variable domain is KAGVTQTPRYLIKTRGQQVTLSCSPISGHRSVSWYQQTPGQGLQFLFEYFSETQRNKGNFPGRFSGRQFSNSRSEMNVSTLELGDSALYLCASSPGGGDESYEQYFGPGTRLTVT.

V usage is TRBV7-3 and J usage is TRBJ2-5; 13 nucleotides align to TRBD2. V shed 5 bases and J 5 bases; nucleotides not matched to a gene: 5. The germline V gene has CDR1 SGHTA and CDR2 FQGTGA. CDR3 length: 15 residues. The CDR3 DNA reads as TGTGCCAGCAGCCTCCAGACTAGCGGGGGGGAGACCCAGTACTTC. Translated, it gives CASSLQTSGGETQYF.

V is TRBV5-6 and J is TRBJ1-1; the match to TRBD1 covers 7 bases. The germline gives CDR1 SGHDT, CDR2 YYEEEE. V dropped 4 bases and J dropped 0; count of bases not matched to a gene: 9. This CDR3 is 16 amino acids long. CDR3 in DNA: TGTGCCAGCAGCGACAGGGAATCGATTATGAACACTGAAGCTTTCTTT. Protein sequence: CASSDRESIMNTEAFF.

The J gene is TRBJ1-5, the V gene TRBV15; perhaps TRBD1 as D (6 bases). This CDR3 is 14 amino acids long. Germline V gives CDR1 LNHNV, CDR2 YYDKDF (reference sequence). Trimming cost V 5 bases and J 4 bases, with 12 bases left between them. The CDR3 DNA follows: TGTGCCACCAGCCTCTCAGGGGCTAATCAGCCCCAGCATTTT. This codes for CATSLSGANQPQHF.

This rearrangement joins TRBV11-2 to TRBJ1-1; D is uncertain. The ends were cut back, 5 bases at V and 7 bases at J, with 17 bases in the middle. CDR1 SGHAT and CDR2 FQNNGV come from the germline V gene. The CDR3 is 14 amino acids. The CDR3 nucleotides are TGTGCCAGCAGCCCCCGTGGCGAGGCCGATGAAGCTTTCTTT. This encodes CASSPRGEADEAFF.

V is TRBV11-2 and J is TRBJ2-3, with a tentative D call TRBD2 (6 bases). Germline CDR1 reads SGHAT; CDR2 reads FQNNGV. The CDR3 spans 16 residues. V was cut by 5 bases and J by 4 bases, with 19 bases left in between. This CDR3 is CASSTRDSLVSDTQYF. The CDR3 nucleotides are TGTGCCAGCAGCACCCGGGACTCTTTGGTGTCAGATACGCAGTATTTT.

CDR3 loop: CASSWGGRDYEQYV. The CDR3, as DNA: TGTGCCAGCAGCTGGGGGGGCAGGGACTACGAGCAGTACGTC. This chain uses TRBV13 with TRBJ2-7; maybe TRBD2 (7 bases). Trimming took off 4 bases at V and 3 bases at J, with 13 bases between the two ends. The germline V gene has CDR1 PRHDT and CDR2 FYEKMQ (reference sequence). The CDR3 totals 14 residues.

DNA of the CDR3: TGCGCCAGCAGAAGCGACCCGCAGGAAGCTTTCTTT. It specifies CASRSDPQEAFF. The chain carries TRBV5-1 and TRBJ1-1; no definite D call. The germline V gene has CDR1 SGHRS and CDR2 YFSETQ. The CDR3 spans 12 residues. V lost 5 bases and J lost 8, with 13 bases in between.

The genes are TRBV29-1 and TRBJ1-4; 8 bases agree with TRBD1. Germline trimming cut 6 bases from V and 8 bases from J; bases unmatched to any gene: 11. The CDR3 covers 14 residues. The germline CDR1 and CDR2 sequences are SQVTM and ANQGSEA. The CDR3 loop reads CSVSGAGGTEKLFF. The CDR3 bases are TGCAGCGTCTCAGGAGCAGGGGGCACGGAAAAACTGTTTTTT.

The chain joins TRBV6-1 to TRBJ2-5, with D unresolved. The CDR3 totals 13 residues. Germline V gives CDR1 MNHNS, CDR2 SASEGT. V lost 1 base to trimming and J lost 1 base, with 4 bases between them. CDR3 bases: TGTGCCAGCAGTGAAGACAGCCAAGAGACCCAGTACTTC. Its protein product is CASSEDSQETQYF.

V usage is TRBV18 and J usage is TRBJ2-5, with D perhaps TRBD1 (5 bases). The CDR3 is 16 amino acids. V was pared by 0 bases and J by 3 bases, with 14 bases between. CDR1 KGHSH and CDR2 LQKENI come from the germline V gene. CDR3 residues: CASSPPNGHVKETQYF. CDR3 nucleotide sequence: TGTGCCAGCTCACCACCGAACGGACACGTCAAAGAGACCCAGTACTTC.

The chain recombines TRBV5-1 with TRBJ1-1, with 10 nucleotides matching TRBD1. V trimming: 0 bases; J trimming: 4 bases; junction bases outside the gene matches: 3. CDR3 length: 15 residues. Germline CDR1 reads SGHRS; CDR2 reads YFSETQ. The CDR3 DNA reads as TGCGCCAGCAGCTTGGGACAGGGGGCGCTCACTGAAGCTTTCTTT. Translating it yields CASSLGQGALTEAFF.

CDR3 residues: CASSQAVGTGYIREQYV. The CDR3 nucleotides read TGCGCCAGCAGCCAGGCAGTGGGGACAGGGTACATCCGCGAGCAGTACGTC. The chain is built from TRBV4-1 and TRBJ2-7; TRBD1 matches 9 bases. The germline V gene encodes CDR1 MGHRA and CDR2 YSYEKL. The CDR3 totals 17 residues. The V segment lost 3 bases and the J segment 6 bases; nucleotides outside the gene matches: 15.